This T cell receptor (beta chain) was found in a study of blood T cell repertoires in COVID-19. About the research overall: Samples came from the United States, Italy and Spain, spanning acute and convalescent COVID-19. PBMCs, B-cell-depleted T cells, or T cells were the source of the cDNA or gDNA that made up the material.

The CDR3 totals 15 residues. V was trimmed by 5 bases and J by 2 bases, leaving 14 bases between them. Germline V gene lookup returns CDR1 SGHVS and CDR2 FNYEAQ. Original processing notes: Amplification of reference gene primers was used by the study to estimate nucleated cell counts. The assay was immunoSEQ multiplex PCR, and TCRdb's table has in-frame clones only and misses some. V, J and clone size reflect that table, while D and trimming were determined from the DNA. The profile shows a few hundred thousand clones, around 88% of them singletons. Material: peripheral blood. The sequence was obtained from a woman aged 45-65 years with acute or convalescent COVID-19. The chain couples TRBV7-6 to TRBJ2-3; tentative D call: TRBD2 (6 bases). CDR3: CASSPLASSTDTQYF. The CDR3 DNA reads as TGTGCCAGCAGCCCGCTAGCGTCATCCACAGATACGCAGTATTTT.